The 3 T cell receptor beta chains given below trace back to one sample, sequenced in a study of blood T cell repertoires in COVID-19. Repertoires were generated with immunoSEQ multiplex PCR, while TCRdb's copy carries only in-frame clones and drops some. The repertoire includes 250,000 or so clones, roughly 90% of them detected once, and 2.1% sits in the top ten. What was sequenced was peripheral blood. The receptors come from an older woman with COVID-19, enrolled during active disease.

The chain recombines TRBV18 with TRBJ1-2, with 8 bases identical to TRBD1. The germline gives CDR1 KGHSH, CDR2 LQKENI. Losses at the gene ends were 3 bases for V and 8 bases for J; bases not matched to a gene: 5. This CDR3 is built from 13 residues. In nucleotides, the CDR3 is TGTGCCAGCTCACCGACAGGGGAGGACGGCTACACCTTC. Translating gives CASSPTGEDGYTF.

CDR3 protein: CASSPLRSNTGELFF. The DNA of the CDR3 is TGTGCCAGCAGCCCTCTCAGGTCGAACACCGGGGAGCTGTTTTTT. The chain uses TRBV14 and TRBJ2-2; D gene uncertain. The CDR3 is 15 residues long. Trimming shortened V by 4 bases and J by 0 bases, and 9 bases separated the two germline ends. CDR1 and CDR2 from the germline V gene are SGHDN and FVKESK.

The sample holds one count of this clone. The rearrangement joins TRBV2 to TRBJ2-7; D gene unclear. The length of the CDR3 is 13 residues. Germline V lookup: CDR1 SNHLY, CDR2 FYNNEI. The V end was cut by 4 bases, the J end by 0 bases, with 7 bases between. The CDR3 loop reads CASSVGNSYEQYF. CDR3 in DNA: TGTGCCAGCAGTGTCGGTAACTCCTACGAGCAGTACTTC.